These T cell receptor beta chains were read from a single sample in a study of cytomegalovirus exposure and HLA in healthy donors. Profiling relied on immunoSEQ multiplex PCR, and the TCRdb table lists in-frame clones only, not all of them. Among about 100,000 clones listed, roughly 75% were seen once. Sample: PBMCs. Receptor source: an older woman in good health and CMV-seronegative. The CDR3 runs from the conserved cysteine through the conserved F or W. D genes are given only for firm matches. Size is stated for part of the rows, as once, few or many counts, or as a class when the clone is expanded.

D,V,size,J,DNA,CDR3
NA,TRBV29-1,once,TRBJ1-2,TGCAGCGTTGAAGAGGGTAGCCTGGGCTACACCTTC,CSVEEGSLGYTF
TRBD1,TRBV6-6,NA,TRBJ1-1,TGTGCCAGCAGTCTACGGACAGGACGGGGCACTGAAGCTTTCTTT,CASSLRTGRGTEAFF
NA,TRBV7-2,NA,TRBJ2-5,TGTGCCAGCAGCTTGCACGGGGGACACCAAGAGACCCAGTACTTC,CASSLHGGHQETQYF
TRBD1,TRBV28,NA,TRBJ1-2,TGTGCCAGCAGTCCCCCCGGGAGACAGGGAAGTGGCTACACCTTC,CASSPPGRQGSGYTF
TRBD1,TRBV7-9,NA,TRBJ2-3,TGTGCCAGCAGCCAAGTCAGGGGGTACACAGATACGCAGTATTTT,CASSQVRGYTDTQYF
NA,TRBV6-5,few,TRBJ1-1,TGTGCCAGCAGTAACGTCGTGCGCACTGAAGCTTTCTTT,CASSNVVRTEAFF
TRBD2,TRBV4-1,once,TRBJ2-3,TGCGCCAGCAGCCAAGGTGCGACTAGCGCAGATACGCAGTATTTT,CASSQGATSADTQYF
NA,TRBV2,NA,TRBJ2-2,TGTGCCAGCAGTGAGGAGCGGGTGAACACCGGGGAGCTGTTTTTT,CASSEERVNTGELFF
NA,TRBV4-3,NA,TRBJ1-5,TGCGCCAGCAGCCAAGATTTTCGGGGGGCGGGCAATCAGCCCCAGCATTTT,CASSQDFRGAGNQPQHF
TRBD2,TRBV27,once,TRBJ2-1,TGTGCCAGCAGTTTTAGCGGGGGATCCTCCTACAATGAGCAGTTCTTC,CASSFSGGSSYNEQFF
TRBD2,TRBV9,NA,TRBJ2-1,TGTGCCAGCAGCGTAACTAGCGGGAGGTCGTCCTACAATGAGCAGTTCTTC,CASSVTSGRSSYNEQFF
TRBD2,TRBV5-6,NA,TRBJ2-5,TGTGCCAGCAGCTTGGGACTCGGGAGGAAAGAGACCCAGTACTTC,CASSLGLGRKETQYF
TRBD2,TRBV5-6,NA,TRBJ2-3,TGTGCCAGCAGCTTGCTGTCAGCGGGAGGTTCAGATACGCAGTATTTT,CASSLLSAGGSDTQYF
NA,TRBV6-5,NA,TRBJ2-7,TGTGCCAGCGCCTCGAGGCAGTACGAGCAGTACTTC,CASASRQYEQYF
NA,TRBV7-2,NA,TRBJ2-1,TGTGCCAGCAGCTTAGATGTTTCAGGGTCCAATGAGCAGTTCTTC,CASSLDVSGSNEQFF
NA,TRBV6-6,NA,TRBJ1-2,TGTGCCAGCAGTTACTCTGCCGGTCCCAGGGACTATGGCTACACCTTC,CASSYSAGPRDYGYTF
NA,TRBV10-2,NA,TRBJ2-5,TGCGCCAGCGGGGACTTGAGGGAGACCCAGTACTTC,CASGDLRETQYF
TRBD1,TRBV6-5,NA,TRBJ2-7,TGTGCCAGCAGTCGAACCGGGACAGAGGCCTACGAGCAGTACTTC,CASSRTGTEAYEQYF
TRBD1,TRBV5-7,once,TRBJ1-4,TGTGCCAGCAGCGCCTCCGGGACAGGGAATGAAAAACTGTTTTTT,CASSASGTGNEKLFF
TRBD2,TRBV15,few,TRBJ2-1,TGTGCCACCAGCAGTACTAGCGGGGGGGCTGTTAATGAGCAGTTCTTC,CATSSTSGGAVNEQFF
NA,TRBV23-1,NA,TRBJ2-2,TGCGCCAGCAGTCTACCCTTCCGAAGAGGCACCGGGGAGCTGTTTTTT,CASSLPFRRGTGELFF
NA,TRBV6-7,NA,TRBJ2-6,TGTGCCAACCCGGGGGAAGCCTCTGGGGCCAACGTCCTGACTTTC,CANPGEASGANVLTF
TRBD2,TRBV11-2,NA,TRBJ2-5,TGTGCCAGCACTTCCGTAGCGGGAGGTCAAGAGACCCAGTACTTC,CASTSVAGGQETQYF
TRBD1,TRBV19,few,TRBJ1-1,TGTGCCAGTAGTATGGGGACAGGGGGCAGTGAAGCTTTCTTT,CASSMGTGGSEAFF
NA,TRBV19,NA,TRBJ1-5,TGTGCCAGTACCCCGGACGGAGGTTATAGCAATCAGCCCCAGCATTTT,CASTPDGGYSNQPQHF
NA,TRBV6-5,NA,TRBJ2-7,TGTGCCAGCAGTACCCCCGGCGGGTCATCCGAGCAGTACTTC,CASSTPGGSSEQYF
NA,TRBV19,NA,TRBJ2-2,TGTGCCAGTAGTATAGACCTCAGGTATACCGGGGAGCTGTTTTTT,CASSIDLRYTGELFF